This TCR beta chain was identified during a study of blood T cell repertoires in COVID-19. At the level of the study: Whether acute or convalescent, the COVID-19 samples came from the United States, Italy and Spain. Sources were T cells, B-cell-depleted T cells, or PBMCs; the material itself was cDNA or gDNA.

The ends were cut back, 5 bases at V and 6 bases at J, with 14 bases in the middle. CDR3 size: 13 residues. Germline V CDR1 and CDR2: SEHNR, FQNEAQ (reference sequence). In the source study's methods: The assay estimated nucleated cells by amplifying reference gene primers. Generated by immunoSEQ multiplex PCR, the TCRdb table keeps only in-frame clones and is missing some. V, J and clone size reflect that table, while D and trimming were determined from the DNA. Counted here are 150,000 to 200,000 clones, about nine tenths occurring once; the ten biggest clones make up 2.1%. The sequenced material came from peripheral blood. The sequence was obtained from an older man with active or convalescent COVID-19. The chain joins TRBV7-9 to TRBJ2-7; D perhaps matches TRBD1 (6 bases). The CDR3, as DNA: TGTGCCAGCAGCGCCGTACAGGGCTCCGAGCAGTACTTC. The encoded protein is CASSAVQGSEQYF.